Sequencing of this T cell receptor beta chain was carried out in a study of CD8+ T cells in alopecia areata. Study-wide context: A 6-month off-drug phase came after tofacitinib, which had lasted 6 to 18 months. General study points: Compared with normal scalp, lesional scalp had higher clonality and more expanded CD8+ clones. With one nonresponder, baseline CD8+ expansion's link to response remains uncertain. Amid tofacitinib therapy, many expanded lesional clones stayed present in scalp and blood.

As for this clone: Its antigen is undetermined.

The germline CDR1 and CDR2 sequences are SNHLY and FYNNEI. The CDR3 runs to 11 residues. V trimming: 6 bases; J trimming: 8 bases; junction bases outside the gene matches: 3. Documented treatment: oral pan-JAK inhibitor, 5-10 mg twice daily. RNA extraction was followed by reverse transcription into cDNA, which acted as the sequencing template. Some clones are missing from TCRdb's copy, which holds only in-frame ones; the method was immunoSEQ multiplex PCR. The table includes over 250,000 clones, 60% detected once. This chain uses TRBV2 with TRBJ1-1; TRBD1 matches at 7 bases. Sequences were derived from CD4+ T cells sorted from blood, sampled at approximately week 51, from a patient treated with tofacitinib. The TCR comes from a human donor with alopecia areata. The CDR3 DNA sequence: TGTGCCAGCAGGGAGACAGGGGAAGCTTTCTTT. Translated, it gives CASRETGEAFF.